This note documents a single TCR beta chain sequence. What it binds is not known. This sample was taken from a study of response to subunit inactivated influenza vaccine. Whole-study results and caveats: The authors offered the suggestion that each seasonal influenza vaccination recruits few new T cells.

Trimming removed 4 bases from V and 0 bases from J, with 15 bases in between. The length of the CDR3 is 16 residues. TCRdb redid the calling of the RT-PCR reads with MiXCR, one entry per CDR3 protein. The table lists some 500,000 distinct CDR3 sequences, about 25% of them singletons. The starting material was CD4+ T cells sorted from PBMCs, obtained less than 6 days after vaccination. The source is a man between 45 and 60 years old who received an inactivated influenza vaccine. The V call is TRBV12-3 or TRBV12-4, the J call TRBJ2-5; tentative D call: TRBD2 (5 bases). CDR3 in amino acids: CASSSTYGVNQETQYF. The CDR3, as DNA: TGTGCCAGCAGTTCCACCTACGGGGTAAACCAAGAGACCCAGTACTTC.